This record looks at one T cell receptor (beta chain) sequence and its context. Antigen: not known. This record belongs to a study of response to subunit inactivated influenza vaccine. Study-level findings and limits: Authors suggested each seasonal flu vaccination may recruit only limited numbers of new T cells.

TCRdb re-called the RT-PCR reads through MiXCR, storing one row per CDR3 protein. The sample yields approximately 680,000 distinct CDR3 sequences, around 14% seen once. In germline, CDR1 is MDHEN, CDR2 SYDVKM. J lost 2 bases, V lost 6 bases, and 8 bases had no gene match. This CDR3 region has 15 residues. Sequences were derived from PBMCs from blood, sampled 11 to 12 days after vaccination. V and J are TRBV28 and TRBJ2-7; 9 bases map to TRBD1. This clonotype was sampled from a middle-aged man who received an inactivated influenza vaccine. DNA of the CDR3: TGTGCCAGCAGACTCCGGGACAGGGTCCCCTACGAGCAGTACTTC. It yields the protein CASRLRDRVPYEQYF. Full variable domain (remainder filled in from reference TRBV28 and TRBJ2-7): DVKVTQSSRYLVKRTGEKVFLECVQDMDHENMFWYRQDPGLGLRLIYFSYDVKMKEKGDIPEGYSVSREKKERFSLILESASTNQTSMYLCASRLRDRVPYEQYFGPGTRLTVT.